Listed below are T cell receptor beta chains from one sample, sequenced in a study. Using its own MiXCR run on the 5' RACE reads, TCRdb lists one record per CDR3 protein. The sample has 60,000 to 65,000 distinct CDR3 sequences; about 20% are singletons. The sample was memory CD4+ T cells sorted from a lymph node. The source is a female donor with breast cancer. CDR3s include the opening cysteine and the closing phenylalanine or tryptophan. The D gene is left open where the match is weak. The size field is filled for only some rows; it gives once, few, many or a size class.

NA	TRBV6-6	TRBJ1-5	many	TGTGCCAGCAGGCCGACAGGAACGGATCAGCCCCAGCATTTT	CASRPTGTDQPQHF
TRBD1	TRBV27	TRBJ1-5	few	TGTGCCAGCCGACAGGGTGGTGTTAGTAATCAGCCCCAGCATTTT	CASRQGGVSNQPQHF
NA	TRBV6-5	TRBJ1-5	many	TGTGCCAGCAGCGAGAGGGGGGGAATTAGTCAGCCCCAGCATTTT	CASSERGGISQPQHF
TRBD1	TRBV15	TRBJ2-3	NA	TGTGCCACCAGCAGATTTGGACAGGGGAATAGAGATACGCAGTATTTT	CATSRFGQGNRDTQYF
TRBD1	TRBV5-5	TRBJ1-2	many	TGTGCCAGCGGGACAGGGGCGAACTATGGCTACACCTTC	CASGTGANYGYTF
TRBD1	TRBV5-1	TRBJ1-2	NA	TGCGCCAGCAGCTTGGGGGGACAGGGGCAATTAAACGGCTACACCTTC	CASSLGGQGQLNGYTF
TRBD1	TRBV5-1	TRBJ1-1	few	TGCGCCAGCCAGAGGGGAAGTCAGACAGGGGAAGCTTTCTTT	CASQRGSQTGEAFF
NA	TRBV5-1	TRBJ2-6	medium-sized	TGCGCCAGCGGCATGGCCTCTGGGGCCAACGTCCTGACTTTC	CASGMASGANVLTF
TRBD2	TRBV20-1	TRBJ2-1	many	TGCAGTGCTAGGAGAGGGCGGGAGGAGCAGTTCTTC	CSARRGREEQFF
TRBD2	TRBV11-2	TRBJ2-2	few	TGTGCCAGCAGACCACGCGGGGCGGGAGAAGCCGGGGAGCTGTTTTTT	CASRPRGAGEAGELFF
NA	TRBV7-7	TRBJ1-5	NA	TGTGCTAGCAGCTTAGGGTTGGGTCAGCCCCAGCATTTT	CASSLGLGQPQHF
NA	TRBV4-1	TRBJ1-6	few	TGCGCCAGCAGCCAACGGCTGGCGGACAATTCACCCCTCCACTTT	CASSQRLADNSPLHF
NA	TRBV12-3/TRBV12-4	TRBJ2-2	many	TGTGCCAGCAGAGCGGGGAACACCGGGGAGCTGTTTTTT	CASRAGNTGELFF
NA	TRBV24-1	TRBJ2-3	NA	TGTGCCACCACTGGCAGGGACGGTAGCACAGATACGCAGTATTTT	CATTGRDGSTDTQYF
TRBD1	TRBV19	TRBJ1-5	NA	TGTGCCAGTAGTATAGCCCAGACAGGGTTTGCTCAGCCCCAGCATTTT	CASSIAQTGFAQPQHF
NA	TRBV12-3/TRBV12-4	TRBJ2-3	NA	TGTGCCAGCAGTTTATTAAGCGAGGATGATACGCAGTATTTT	CASSLLSEDDTQYF
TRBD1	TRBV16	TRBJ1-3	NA	TGTGCCAGCAGCCTCGTACAGGGGGCTTCCGGAAACACCATATATTTT	CASSLVQGASGNTIYF
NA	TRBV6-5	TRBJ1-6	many	TGTGCCAGCAGACCCAGTAGGAGGGATTCTTATAATTCACCCCTCCACTTT	CASRPSRRDSYNSPLHF
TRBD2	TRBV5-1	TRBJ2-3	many	TGCGCCAGCAGCCTCAGACTAGCGGCTAACACAGATACGCAGTATTTT	CASSLRLAANTDTQYF
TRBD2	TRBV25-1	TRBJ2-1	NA	TGTGCCAGCAGTGAATGGGTTAGCGGGAGGGTAGTACGGGAGCAGTTCTTC	CASSEWVSGRVVREQFF
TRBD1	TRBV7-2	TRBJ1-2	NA	TGTGCCAGCAGCTTAGCGGACAGGCTGAACTATGGCTACACCTTC	CASSLADRLNYGYTF
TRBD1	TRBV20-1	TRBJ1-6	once	TGCAGTGCTAGAGATGAGATCAAGGGGGCTAATTCACCCCTCCACTTT	CSARDEIKGANSPLHF
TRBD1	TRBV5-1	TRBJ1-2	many	TGCGCCAGTAGACAGGGGGAAGGCTATGGCTACACCTTC	CASRQGEGYGYTF
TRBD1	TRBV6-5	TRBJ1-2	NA	TGTGCCAGCAGCAGAGGACAGGGGGCAAGATACACCTTC	CASSRGQGARYTF
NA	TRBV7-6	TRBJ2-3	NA	TGTGCCAGCAGCACGGGCCTCACAGATACGCAGTATTTT	CASSTGLTDTQYF
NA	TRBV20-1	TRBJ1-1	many	TGCAGTGCTAGTCGAGGGCAGGGTCGCACTGAAGCTTTCTTT	CSASRGQGRTEAFF
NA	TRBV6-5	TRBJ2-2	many	TGTGCCAGCAGCGAAGACAGGAAAGGGACCGGGGAGCTGTTTTTT	CASSEDRKGTGELFF
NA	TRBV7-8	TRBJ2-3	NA	TGTGCCAGCAGCCCCGGCAGGGGTATTCAGGGCGGGAGCGCAGATACGCAGTATTTT	CASSPGRGIQGGSADTQYF
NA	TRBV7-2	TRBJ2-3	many	TGTGCCAGCAGCGATGACGCGGGCACAGATACGCAGTATTTT	CASSDDAGTDTQYF
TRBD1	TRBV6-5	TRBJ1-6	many	TGTGCCAGCAGGACGACAGGGGGCCGTTCACCCCTCCACTTT	CASRTTGGRSPLHF
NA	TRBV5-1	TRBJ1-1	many	TGCGCCAGCAGCTTACAGGGAAGGAACACTGAAGCTTTCTTT	CASSLQGRNTEAFF
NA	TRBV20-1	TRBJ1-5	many	TGCAGTGCTAGGGACTCCTTAGGCGGTCAGCCCCAGCATTTT	CSARDSLGGQPQHF
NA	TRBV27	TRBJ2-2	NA	TGTGCCAGCAGTTTATTCGCCGCGGTTGGGGAGCTGTTTTTT	CASSLFAAVGELFF